Below are 26 T cell receptor beta chains sequenced from a single sample in a study of graft-versus-host responses after intestinal transplantation (dated by TCRdb to the early 2020s). The time point label here, explained by the study, means: cells obtained before transplantation from donor or recipient. Library preparation was by the immunoSEQ multiplex PCR assay. TCRdb stores this immuneACCESS table with in-frame sequences only. Part of the clones is absent; in the studies checked, under half of the shortfall reflects unresolved V genes, and no reason is known for the rest. Recorded for this sample are about 78,000 clones; roughly 84% of them occurred a single time. The ten largest make up around 8.6% of the sample. These receptors are not linked to any known antigen. Sample: unstimulated CD8+ T cells sorted from spleen or lymph node cells, taken before transplant. These receptor sequences come from a human donor who was the organ donor for an intestinal transplant.

The chain employs TRBV6-1 and TRBJ2-7, with D perhaps matching TRBD1 or TRBD2 (5 bases each). The length of the CDR3 is 12 residues. The ends were cut back, 4 bases at V and 3 bases at J, with 7 bases in the middle. Germline CDR1 is MNHNS and CDR2 is SASEGT. Here the CDR3 DNA reads TGTGCCAGCAGTGGGGGGTTCTACGAGCAGTACTTC. Translated: CASSGGFYEQYF.

The chain couples TRBV27 to TRBJ2-6, with D perhaps matching TRBD1 (5 bases). Germline V CDR1 and CDR2: MNHEY, SMNVEV (reference sequence). The V end lost 3 bases, the J end lost 0 bases, and 12 bases lay between the germline ends. This CDR3 region has 17 residues. In DNA form, the CDR3 reads TGTGCCAGCAGTTTGGGGCAGCCATCCTCTGGGGCCAACGTCCTGACTTTC. The encoded protein is CASSLGQPSSGANVLTF.

The chain recombines TRBV27 with TRBJ2-5; maybe TRBD1 (5 bases). The V and J ends lost 8 bases and 5 bases respectively, with 18 bases between them. CDR1 is MNHEY and CDR2 is SMNVEV in the germline V gene (reference sequence). The CDR3 sequence is 14 residues long. CDR3 nucleotides: TGTGCCAGCTCCCATACCAGGGTTCAGGAGACCCAGTACTTC. Residues: CASSHTRVQETQYF.

The chain employs TRBV15 and TRBJ2-6; TRBD2 is a possible D gene (7 bases). CDR1 and CDR2 from the germline V gene are LNHNV and YYDKDF (reference sequence). V was trimmed by 2 bases and J by 0 bases, leaving 23 bases between them. This CDR3 has 21 amino acids. CDR3 region: CATSRSPWGGRDYSGANVLTF. DNA of the CDR3: TGTGCCACCAGCAGATCTCCCTGGGGGGGGCGGGATTACTCTGGGGCCAACGTCCTGACTTTC.

The CDR3 DNA follows: TGTGCCAGCAGTTTTAGGGTAGCGGGGGCTTACGAGCAGTACTTC. Residues: CASSFRVAGAYEQYF. The chain links TRBV28 to TRBJ2-5; 9 bases are shared with TRBD2. The end of the DNA fits TRBJ2-7 better, so the J call may be wrong. Germline V gives CDR1 MDHEN, CDR2 SYDVKM. The CDR3 covers 15 residues.

The V and J genes are TRBV28 and TRBJ1-2; D gene unclear. The CDR3 consists of 12 residues. Germline V gene sequence: CDR1 MDHEN, CDR2 SYDVKM. The ends were cut back, 2 bases at V and 9 bases at J, with 10 bases in the middle. CDR3 in DNA: TGTGCCAGCAGTTTAATGGGAGGAAGCTACACCTTC. Its translation: CASSLMGGSYTF.

CDR3 coding DNA: TGTGCCTGGAGTTATACAGTGCCCGGGGCCAACGTCCTGACTTTC. The encoded protein is CAWSYTVPGANVLTF. This sequence joins TRBV30 and TRBJ2-6; D is unresolved. There are 15 residues in the CDR3. Trimming shortened V by 2 bases and J by 4 bases, and 12 bases separated the two germline ends. Germline V gene sequence: CDR1 GTSNPN, CDR2 SVGIG (reference sequence).

This chain uses TRBV7-6 with TRBJ2-2; 9 positions match TRBD1. This CDR3 has 16 residues. Per germline, CDR1 SGHVS and CDR2 FNYEAQ. After removal of 5 bases from V and 4 bases from J, the junction contained 8 bases not matched to a gene. CDR3 DNA sequence: TGTGCCAGCAGCGCTCCGGGACAGGGTCGCACCGGGGAGCTGTTTTTT. Its protein is CASSAPGQGRTGELFF.

The chain links TRBV11-2 to TRBJ2-7, with D hard to call. This CDR3 comprises 14 residues. Germline CDR1 reads SGHAT; CDR2 reads FQNNGV. Between the trimmed V and J ends, which lost 1 base and 1 base, there was a span of 8 bases. CDR3 amino acids: CASSLGLGSYEQYF. CDR3 sequence (DNA): TGTGCCAGCAGCTTAGGGCTGGGGTCCTACGAGCAGTACTTC.

This chain joins TRBV6-1 and TRBJ1-5; D call uncertain. CDR1 and CDR2 (germline): MNHNS, SASEGT. Trimming removed 8 bases from V and 2 bases from J, with 16 bases in between. This CDR3 spans 15 amino acids. The CDR3 here is CASLEIMVRNQPQHF. The CDR3 nucleotides read TGTGCCAGCTTGGAGATAATGGTCCGCAATCAGCCCCAGCATTTT.

This chain connects TRBV5-1 to TRBJ2-5; the D gene is possibly TRBD1 (5 bases). The CDR3 totals 17 residues. The germline gives CDR1 SGHRS, CDR2 YFSETQ. The V gene lost 0 bases and the J gene lost 0 bases, with 15 bases spanning the gap. For the CDR3, the DNA is TGCGCCAGCAGCTTGGCGCTGGGGCAATACCACCAAGAGACCCAGTACTTC. Amino acid sequence: CASSLALGQYHQETQYF.

The rearrangement joins TRBV4-1 to TRBJ1-1, with TRBD1 as a possible D gene (5 bases). The CDR3 loop spans 15 amino acids. Germline CDR1 is MGHRA and CDR2 is YSYEKL. V was pared by 3 bases and J by 3 bases, with 14 bases between. The CDR3 region is CASSQGSGGDTEAFF. DNA for the CDR3: TGCGCCAGCAGCCAGGGGTCGGGAGGGGACACTGAAGCTTTCTTT.

CDR3 sequence (DNA): TGTGCCAGCAGTTATGCGGCGGGGGACTTTTACGAGCAGTACTTC. Translated: CASSYAAGDFYEQYF. The rearrangement joins TRBV27 to TRBJ2-7; 7 bases fit TRBD2. V lost 4 bases and J lost 4; bases outside the gene matches: 10. Germline lookup yields CDR1 MNHEY and CDR2 SMNVEV (reference sequence). The CDR3 runs 15 residues.

The genes are TRBV4-1 and TRBJ2-3, with 8 bases aligning to TRBD1. This CDR3 is built from 15 residues. Germline lookup yields CDR1 MGHRA and CDR2 YSYEKL. The V segment lost 0 bases and the J segment 4 bases; nucleotides outside the gene matches: 3. CDR3 DNA: TGCGCCAGCAGCCAAGATGGACAGGGCGCAGATACGCAGTATTTT. It yields the protein CASSQDGQGADTQYF.

The chain combines TRBV30 with TRBJ2-1; 10 positions agree with TRBD2. J was trimmed by 9 bases and V by 1 base; bases with no gene match: 9. This CDR3 is built from 15 residues. Germline V CDR1 and CDR2: GTSNPN, SVGIG (reference sequence). CDR3 bases: TGTGCCTGGAGTGGAGCTAGCGGGGGATTACTTGAGCAGTTCTTC. This translates into CAWSGASGGLLEQFF. The complete variable domain, with remaining parts taken from reference TRBV30 and TRBJ2-1, reads SQTIHQWPATLVQPVGSPLSLECTVEGTSNPNLYWYRQAAGRGLQLLFYSVGIGQISSEVPQNLSASRPQDRQFILSSKKLLLSDSGFYLCAWSGASGGLLEQFFGPGTRLTVL.

The V and J genes are TRBV15 and TRBJ1-5, with D perhaps TRBD1 (6 bases). Germline V gene sequence: CDR1 LNHNV, CDR2 YYDKDF (reference sequence). Trimming pared 0 bases from V and 6 bases from J, leaving 12 bases between. This CDR3 is 15 amino acids long. The CDR3 spells CATSRDRGGGQPQHF. Written as DNA, the CDR3 is TGTGCCACCAGCAGAGATCGGGGGGGCGGTCAGCCCCAGCATTTT.

The chain joins TRBV9 to TRBJ2-7; 7 bases line up with TRBD2. Per the germline V gene, CDR1 is SGDLS and CDR2 is YYNGEE. Germline trimming cut 3 bases from V and 9 bases from J; bases unmatched to any gene: 9. The CDR3 is 13 residues long. CDR3 in amino acids: CASSGGEGNWQYF. CDR3 DNA sequence: TGTGCCAGCAGCGGGGGGGAGGGAAATTGGCAGTACTTC.

As to this clone: One base away lies a much larger clone, so this may be a sequencing read error. CDR3 DNA: TGTGCCATCAGTGACAGCTCCTACAATGAGCAGTTCTTC. Amino acid sequence: CAISDSSYNEQFF. The chain recombines TRBV10-3 with TRBJ2-1; D not resolved. V was shortened by 3 bases and J by 0 bases, with 3 bases between the two germline ends. CDR1 is ENHRY and CDR2 is SYGVKD in the germline V gene. The CDR3 contains 13 residues.

The chain employs TRBV27 and TRBJ1-2, with D possibly TRBD1 on 6 matching bases. V was cut by 5 bases and J by 1 base, with 14 bases left in between. This CDR3 comprises 15 residues. Per the germline V gene, CDR1 is MNHEY and CDR2 is SMNVEV (reference sequence). CDR3 DNA: TGTGCCAGCAGTAGAAAGGGACAAATTAACTATGGCTACACCTTC. It encodes CASSRKGQINYGYTF.

The V call is TRBV4-2, the J call TRBJ2-3; TRBD2 agrees at 10 bases. V lost 4 bases to trimming and J lost 4 bases; unmatched junction nucleotides: 8. The CDR3 consists of 16 residues. Germline loops: CDR1 LGHNA, CDR2 YNFKEQ. CDR3 sequence: CASSPTGTSEADTQYF. CDR3 DNA sequence: TGTGCCAGCAGCCCCACCGGGACTAGCGAGGCAGATACGCAGTATTTT.

The CDR3 here is CASSYSKTEAFF. The CDR3, as DNA: TGTGCCAGCAGTTACTCGAAAACTGAAGCTTTCTTT. J is TRBJ1-1 and V is TRBV6-6; no firm D call. V shed 0 bases and J shed 5 bases, with 4 bases lying between them. This CDR3 has 12 residues. The germline CDR1 and CDR2 sequences are MNHNY and SVGAGI (reference sequence).

The chain has TRBV5-6 and TRBJ2-7; D gene uncertain. Trimming shortened V by 0 bases and J by 0 bases, and 10 bases separated the two germline ends. The CDR3 runs 15 residues. The germline gives CDR1 SGHDT, CDR2 YYEEEE. Here the CDR3 DNA reads TGTGCCAGCAGCTTGGGGGGTATAGGCTCCTACGAGCAGTACTTC. Protein product: CASSLGGIGSYEQYF.

This clone was seen a few times. The chain couples TRBV9 to TRBJ1-4; 11 bases are shared with TRBD1. V trimming: 5 bases; J trimming: 6 bases; junction bases outside the gene matches: 6. The length of the CDR3 is 15 residues. Germline V lookup: CDR1 SGDLS, CDR2 YYNGEE. This CDR3 reads CASSEQDRGHEKLFF. The CDR3 coding sequence is TGTGCCAGCAGTGAACAGGACAGGGGGCATGAAAAACTGTTTTTT.

This sequence joins TRBV2 and TRBJ2-3; D not certain. The CDR3 extends over 14 amino acids. V gave up 5 bases and J gave up 3 bases, with 12 bases separating them. Germline V gene lookup returns CDR1 SNHLY and CDR2 FYNNEI. The CDR3 sequence is CASSSFSQTDTQYF. CDR3 nucleotide sequence: TGTGCCAGCAGTAGCTTTAGTCAAACAGATACGCAGTATTTT.

This chain links TRBV11-2 with TRBJ2-3; D unclear. V was shortened by 4 bases and J by 5 bases, with 4 bases between the two germline ends. Germline V gene sequence: CDR1 SGHAT, CDR2 FQNNGV. The CDR3 covers 11 residues. The CDR3 nucleotides are TGTGCCAGCAGCTGGGGAGATACGCAGTATTTT. It yields the protein CASSWGDTQYF. Full variable domain (outside the CDR3, taken from reference TRBV11-2 and TRBJ2-3): EAGVAQSPRYKIIEKRQSVAFWCNPISGHATLYWYQQILGQGPKLLIQFQNNGVVDDSQLPKDRFSAERLKGVDSTLKIQPAKLEDSAVYLCASSWGDTQYFGPGTRLTVL.

The chain carries TRBV6-5 and TRBJ2-7; 12 bases align to TRBD2. Unmatched junction bases numbered 7, after V lost 4 bases and J lost 3 bases. The germline CDR1 and CDR2 sequences are MNHEY and SVGAGI. This CDR3 region has 16 residues. The CDR3 loop reads CASSSRLAGDHYEQYF. In DNA form, the CDR3 reads TGTGCCAGCAGTTCGCGACTAGCGGGGGACCACTACGAGCAGTACTTC.